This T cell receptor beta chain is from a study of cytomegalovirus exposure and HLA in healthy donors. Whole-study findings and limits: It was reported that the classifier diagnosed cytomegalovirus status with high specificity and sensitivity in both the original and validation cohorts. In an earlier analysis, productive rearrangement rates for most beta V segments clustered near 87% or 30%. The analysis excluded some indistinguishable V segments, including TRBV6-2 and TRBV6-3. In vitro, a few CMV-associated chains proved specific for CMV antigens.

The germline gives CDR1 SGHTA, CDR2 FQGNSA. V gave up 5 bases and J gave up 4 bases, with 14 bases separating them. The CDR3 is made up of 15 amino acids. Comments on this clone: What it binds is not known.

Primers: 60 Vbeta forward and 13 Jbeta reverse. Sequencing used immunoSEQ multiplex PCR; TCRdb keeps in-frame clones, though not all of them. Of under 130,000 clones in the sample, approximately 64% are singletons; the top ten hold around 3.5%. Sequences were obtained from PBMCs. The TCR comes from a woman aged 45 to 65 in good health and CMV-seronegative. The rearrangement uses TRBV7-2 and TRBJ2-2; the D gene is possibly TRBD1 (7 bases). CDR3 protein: CASSPLQGGTGELFF. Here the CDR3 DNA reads TGTGCCAGCAGCCCGCTTCAGGGGGGCACCGGGGAGCTGTTTTTT. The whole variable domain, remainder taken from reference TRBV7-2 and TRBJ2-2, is GAGVSQSPSNKVTEKGKDVELRCDPISGHTALYWYRQSLGQGLEFLIYFQGNSAPDKSGLPSDRFSAERTGGSVSTLTIQRTQQEDSAVYLCASSPLQGGTGELFFGEGSRLTVL.